Listed here are 8 T cell receptor beta chains from one sample, sequenced in a study of STAT5B mutations in CD4+ large granular lymphocyte leukemia. The protocol was immunoSEQ multiplex PCR, while the TCRdb copy is restricted to in-frame clones and leaves out a portion. Of about 35,000 clones in the sample, around three quarters were seen once. Sequencing was done on a sample of CD4+ T cells from blood buffy coats. All receptors derive from a human donor in good health.

V usage is TRBV4-2 and J usage is TRBJ1-3; a possible D gene is TRBD1 (6 bases). Trimming stripped 1 base from V and 0 bases from J, with 16 bases between. CDR3 length: 18 residues. Per germline, CDR1 LGHNA and CDR2 YNFKEQ. CDR3 amino acids: CASSQGAGHTSSGNTIYF. The CDR3 nucleotides are TGTGCCAGCAGCCAAGGGGCGGGACACACGAGCTCTGGAAACACCATATATTTT.

The V call is TRBV5-4, the J call TRBJ1-2; a possible D gene is TRBD1 (5 bases). The CDR3 contains 17 residues. Germline CDR1 and CDR2: SGHNT and YYREEE (reference sequence). The V end lost 6 bases, the J end lost 0 bases, and 21 bases lay between the germline ends. The CDR3 coding sequence is TGTGCCAGCACCAAACCCGTCGGGGGTAAAACTAACTATGGCTACACCTTC. Translating gives CASTKPVGGKTNYGYTF.

This chain connects TRBV12-5 to TRBJ1-2, with no clear D. Looked up from germline, CDR1 is LGHNT and CDR2 is FRNRAP. The CDR3 consists of 12 residues. V was cut by 4 bases and J by 3 bases, with 6 bases left in between. The CDR3 is CASGYDYYGYTF. For the CDR3, the DNA is TGTGCTAGTGGTTACGACTACTATGGCTACACCTTC.

CDR3 sequence reads: CASSPITGNTEAFF. The CDR3 DNA sequence: TGCGCCAGCAGCCCGATCACAGGGAACACTGAAGCTTTCTTT. The chain combines TRBV5-1 with TRBJ1-1; TRBD1 is a possible D gene (5 bases). The CDR3 totals 14 residues. Germline V gene sequence: CDR1 SGHRS, CDR2 YFSETQ. Trimming took off 4 bases at V and 1 base at J, with 11 bases between the two ends.

In nucleotides, the CDR3 is TGTGCCAGCAGAGCCGGGACGGAGAACACTGAAGCTTTCTTT. Translating it yields CASRAGTENTEAFF. This chain joins TRBV6-5 and TRBJ1-1, with D perhaps matching TRBD1 (5 bases). The V end lost 6 bases, the J end lost 1 base, and 12 bases lay between the germline ends. The CDR3 runs to 14 residues. Germline V CDR1 and CDR2: MNHEY, SVGAGI.

V is TRBV15 and J is TRBJ2-2, with 7 bases fitting TRBD2. Germline V gene lookup returns CDR1 LNHNV and CDR2 YYDKDF (reference sequence). This CDR3 region has 15 residues. Trimming at V came to 0 bases and at J to 8 bases, leaving 6 bases not matched to a gene. The CDR3: CATSRDDGRGGELFF. As DNA, the CDR3 is TGTGCCACCAGCAGAGATGATGGGAGGGGAGGGGAGCTGTTTTTT.

This clone was observed a few times. The V gene is TRBV18, the J gene TRBJ1-1, with 8 bases aligning to TRBD1. V lost 1 base to trimming and J lost 0 bases; unmatched junction nucleotides: 7. CDR3 length: 17 amino acids. Germline-derived CDR1 and CDR2 are KGHSH and LQKENI. CDR3 in DNA: TGTGCCAGCTCACCACTCCCCGACAGGGGATTGAACACTGAAGCTTTCTTT. Translation gives CASSPLPDRGLNTEAFF.

The rearrangement links TRBV5-4 to TRBJ2-2, with 9 nucleotides matching TRBD2. The CDR3 has 17 amino acids. V shed 2 bases, J shed 5 bases, and the junction held 10 bases outside the gene matches. Germline-derived CDR1 and CDR2 are SGHNT and YYREEE (reference sequence). The CDR3 region is CASSFFLAGTGTGELFF. The CDR3 region has the DNA TGTGCCAGCAGCTTCTTCCTAGCGGGGACTGGGACCGGGGAGCTGTTTTTT.